This paragraph covers one T cell receptor beta chain sequence. Its antigen is not identified. The junction differs from germline at one of its ends, possibly a read error. Germline CDR1 is LGHNA and CDR2 is YSLEER. CDR3 length: 18 residues. It was with a sample-barcoded 5' primer and a J-beta primer mix that a second PCR of about 7 to 12 cycles was run. A single record per CDR3 protein comes from TCRdb applying MiXCR to the 5' RACE reads. The table shows approximately 830,000 distinct CDR3 sequences, with under 80% occurring only once. The data originate from a study of blood T cells in healthy people across ages. General study findings and limits: Getting older went along with TCR beta diversity per million T cells dropping roughly linearly. Diversity figures derived from one million T cells were judged to underestimate the true value. Higher diversity, along with more naive CD4+ cells, distinguished long-lived donors from aged donors.

Each sample used at least 6 million PBMCs. This chain joins TRBV4-3 and TRBJ1-6; 12 nucleotides agree with TRBD1. The sequenced material came from blood. This receptor was obtained from a man younger than 45 in good health. CDR3 in amino acids: CASSQDSGTGGSNSPLHF. DNA for the CDR3: TGCGCCAGCAGCCAAGATTCGGGGACAGGGGGCAGTAATTCGCCCCTCCACTTT.